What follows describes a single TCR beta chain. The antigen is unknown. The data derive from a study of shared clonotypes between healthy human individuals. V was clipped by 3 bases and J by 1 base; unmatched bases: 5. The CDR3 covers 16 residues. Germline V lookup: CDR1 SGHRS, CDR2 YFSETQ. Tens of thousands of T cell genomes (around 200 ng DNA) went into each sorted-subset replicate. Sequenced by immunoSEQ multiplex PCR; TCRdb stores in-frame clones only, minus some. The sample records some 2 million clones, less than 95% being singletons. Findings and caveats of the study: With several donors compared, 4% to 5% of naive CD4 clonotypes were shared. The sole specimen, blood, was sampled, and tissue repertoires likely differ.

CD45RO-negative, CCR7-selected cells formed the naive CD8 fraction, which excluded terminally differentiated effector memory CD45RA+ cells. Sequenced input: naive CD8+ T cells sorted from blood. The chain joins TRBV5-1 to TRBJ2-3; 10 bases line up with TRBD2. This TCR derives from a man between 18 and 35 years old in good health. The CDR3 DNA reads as TGCGCCAGCAGCTCCACTGGACTAGCGGGCACAGATACGCAGTATTTT. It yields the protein CASSSTGLAGTDTQYF.